The subject of this entry is one T cell receptor beta chain. These data are taken from a study of blood T cell repertoires in COVID-19. Clones were sequenced by immunoSEQ multiplex PCR, and TCRdb holds only the in-frame ones, with some missing. The sample lists roughly 240,000 clones; approximately 86% were seen once. Per germline, CDR1 MGHDK and CDR2 SYGVNS. V shed 7 bases and J shed 0 bases, with 13 bases lying between them. This CDR3 spans 14 amino acids. The TCR originated in a woman aged 30 to 39 who had recovered from COVID-19. Sequenced material: peripheral blood. The V and J genes are TRBV25-1 and TRBJ2-7, with D perhaps TRBD1 (5 bases). CDR3: CASINSRASYEQYF. CDR3 sequence (DNA): TGTGCCAGCATAAACTCCAGGGCCTCCTACGAGCAGTACTTC.